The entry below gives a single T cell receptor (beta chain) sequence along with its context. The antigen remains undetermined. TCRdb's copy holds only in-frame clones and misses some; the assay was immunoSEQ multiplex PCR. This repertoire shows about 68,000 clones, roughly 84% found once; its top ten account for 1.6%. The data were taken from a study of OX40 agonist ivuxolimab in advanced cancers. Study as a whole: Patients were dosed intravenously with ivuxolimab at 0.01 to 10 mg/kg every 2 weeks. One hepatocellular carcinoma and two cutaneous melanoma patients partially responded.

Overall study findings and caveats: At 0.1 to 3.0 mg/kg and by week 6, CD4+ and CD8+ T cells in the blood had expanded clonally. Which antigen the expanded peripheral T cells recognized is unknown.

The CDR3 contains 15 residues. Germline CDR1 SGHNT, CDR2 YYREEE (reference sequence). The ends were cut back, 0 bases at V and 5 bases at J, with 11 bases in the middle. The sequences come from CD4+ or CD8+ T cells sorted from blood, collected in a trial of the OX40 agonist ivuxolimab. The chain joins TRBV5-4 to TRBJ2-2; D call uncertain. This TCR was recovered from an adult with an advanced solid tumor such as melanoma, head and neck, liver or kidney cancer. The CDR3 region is CASSLASLPTGELFF. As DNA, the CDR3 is TGTGCCAGCAGCTTGGCCTCGCTCCCAACCGGGGAGCTGTTTTTT.